A selection of T cell receptor beta chains follows, all from one sample in a study of cytomegalovirus exposure and HLA in healthy donors. Using immunoSEQ multiplex PCR, the repertoire was profiled, and TCRdb retains in-frame clones only, with some absent. Of roughly 92,000 clones in the sample, 81% are singletons; the top ten hold about 3.9%. The sample taken for sequencing was PBMCs. These receptors all stem from a woman aged 70 to 79 in good health and CMV-seropositive. Each CDR3 is given with its conserved first and last residue. D genes are given only for firm matches. Some rows mark clone size as missing; the rest say once, few, many or name a class of expanded clone.

d_call: -
v_call: TRBV7-2
j_call: TRBJ2-7
cdr3_length: 13
clone_size: -
cdr3_aa: CASSLARDYEQYF
cdr3_nt: TGTGCCAGCAGCTTAGCGAGGGACTACGAGCAGTACTTC

d_call: -
v_call: TRBV5-6
j_call: TRBJ1-5
cdr3_length: 15
clone_size: few
cdr3_aa: CASSSWGSGNQPQHF
cdr3_nt: TGCGCCAGCAGCTCCTGGGGATCAGGGAATCAGCCCCAGCATTTT

d_call: -
v_call: TRBV18
j_call: TRBJ1-2
cdr3_length: 13
clone_size: -
cdr3_aa: CASSLQGNYGYTF
cdr3_nt: TGTGCCAGCTCGCTACAGGGAAACTATGGCTACACCTTC

d_call: -
v_call: TRBV4-2
j_call: TRBJ2-1
cdr3_length: 16
clone_size: -
cdr3_aa: CASSQAAASADNEQFF
cdr3_nt: TGTGCCAGCAGCCAAGCTGCGGCTAGCGCCGACAATGAGCAGTTCTTC

d_call: -
v_call: TRBV7-9
j_call: TRBJ1-3
cdr3_length: 14
clone_size: few
cdr3_aa: CASSLLTSGNTIYF
cdr3_nt: TGTGCCAGCAGCTTACTAACCTCTGGAAACACCATATATTTT

d_call: -
v_call: TRBV7-2
j_call: TRBJ2-1
cdr3_length: 14
clone_size: -
cdr3_aa: CASSLVGGADEQFF
cdr3_nt: TGTGCCAGCAGCTTAGTAGGCGGGGCGGATGAGCAGTTCTTC

d_call: TRBD1
v_call: TRBV6-6
j_call: TRBJ2-7
cdr3_length: 13
clone_size: once
cdr3_aa: CASRSGQLYEQYF
cdr3_nt: TGTGCCAGCAGATCGGGACAGCTCTACGAGCAGTACTTC

d_call: -
v_call: TRBV11-2
j_call: TRBJ1-1
cdr3_length: 14
clone_size: -
cdr3_aa: CASSLIGGDTEAFF
cdr3_nt: TGTGCCAGCAGCTTAATCGGAGGGGACACTGAAGCTTTCTTT

d_call: TRBD1
v_call: TRBV15
j_call: TRBJ1-4
cdr3_length: 15
clone_size: -
cdr3_aa: CATGQGVTTNEKLFF
cdr3_nt: TGTGCCACTGGACAGGGGGTTACAACTAATGAAAAACTGTTTTTT

d_call: -
v_call: TRBV6-5
j_call: TRBJ1-5
cdr3_length: 15
clone_size: -
cdr3_aa: CASRRDFNSNQPQHF
cdr3_nt: TGTGCCAGCAGGCGGGACTTTAATAGCAATCAGCCCCAGCATTTT

d_call: -
v_call: TRBV11-3
j_call: TRBJ2-7
cdr3_length: 15
clone_size: -
cdr3_aa: CASSLEGTGAYEQYF
cdr3_nt: TGTGCCAGCAGCTTAGAAGGGACGGGAGCCTACGAGCAGTACTTC

d_call: -
v_call: TRBV20-1
j_call: TRBJ2-7
cdr3_length: 11
clone_size: -
cdr3_aa: CSARTSYEQYF
cdr3_nt: TGCAGTGCCCGGACAAGCTACGAGCAGTACTTC

d_call: TRBD2
v_call: TRBV4-3
j_call: TRBJ2-7
cdr3_length: 14
clone_size: once
cdr3_aa: CASSQAGGSYEQYF
cdr3_nt: TGCGCCAGCAGCCAAGCGGGAGGCTCCTACGAGCAGTACTTC

d_call: TRBD1
v_call: TRBV11-2
j_call: TRBJ2-5
cdr3_length: 18
clone_size: -
cdr3_aa: CASSLDGGTGGYQETQYF
cdr3_nt: TGTGCCAGCAGCTTAGATGGGGGGACAGGGGGCTACCAAGAGACCCAGTACTTC

d_call: -
v_call: TRBV19
j_call: TRBJ2-2
cdr3_length: 17
clone_size: -
cdr3_aa: CASRRREEGAQTGELFF
cdr3_nt: TGTGCCAGTAGGAGGCGGGAGGAGGGGGCCCAAACCGGGGAGCTGTTTTTT

d_call: TRBD1
v_call: TRBV7-9
j_call: TRBJ2-3
cdr3_length: 14
clone_size: -
cdr3_aa: CASSAHQGADTQYF
cdr3_nt: TGTGCCAGCAGCGCCCACCAGGGGGCAGATACGCAGTATTTT

d_call: TRBD2
v_call: TRBV6-5
j_call: TRBJ2-3
cdr3_length: 16
clone_size: -
cdr3_aa: CASSWTSGTKGDTQYF
cdr3_nt: TGTGCCAGCAGTTGGACTAGCGGGACTAAGGGGGATACGCAGTATTTT

d_call: -
v_call: TRBV6-6
j_call: TRBJ2-7
cdr3_length: 11
clone_size: -
cdr3_aa: CASSSRGEQYF
cdr3_nt: TGTGCCAGCAGTTCCCGAGGGGAGCAGTACTTC

d_call: -
v_call: TRBV11-2
j_call: TRBJ1-3
cdr3_length: 13
clone_size: -
cdr3_aa: CASRRVSGNTIYF
cdr3_nt: TGTGCCAGCAGGAGGGTGTCCGGAAACACCATATATTTT

d_call: TRBD1
v_call: TRBV9
j_call: TRBJ2-5
cdr3_length: 14
clone_size: -
cdr3_aa: CASSVGQGKETQYF
cdr3_nt: TGTGCCAGCAGCGTAGGACAGGGGAAAGAGACCCAGTACTTC

d_call: -
v_call: TRBV14
j_call: TRBJ1-2
cdr3_length: 14
clone_size: -
cdr3_aa: CASSQQMSLSGYTF
cdr3_nt: TGTGCCAGCAGCCAACAAATGAGCCTTTCTGGCTACACCTTC

d_call: -
v_call: TRBV30
j_call: TRBJ1-4
cdr3_length: 15
clone_size: -
cdr3_aa: CAWSKGLYTNEKLFF
cdr3_nt: TGTGCCTGGAGTAAGGGGCTGTACACTAATGAAAAACTGTTTTTT

d_call: -
v_call: TRBV29-1
j_call: TRBJ1-1
cdr3_length: 15
clone_size: -
cdr3_aa: CSVSLGWTENTEAFF
cdr3_nt: TGCAGCGTTTCTCTAGGATGGACAGAGAACACTGAAGCTTTCTTT

d_call: TRBD1
v_call: TRBV6-5
j_call: TRBJ2-7
cdr3_length: 15
clone_size: -
cdr3_aa: CASRDRDRGSYEQYF
cdr3_nt: TGTGCCAGCAGGGACCGGGACAGGGGCTCCTACGAGCAGTACTTC

d_call: TRBD2
v_call: TRBV7-2
j_call: TRBJ2-7
cdr3_length: 14
clone_size: -
cdr3_aa: CASSSGLAGGEQYF
cdr3_nt: TGTGCCAGCAGCTCCGGACTAGCGGGAGGCGAGCAGTACTTC

d_call: TRBD2
v_call: TRBV7-2
j_call: TRBJ2-4
cdr3_length: 19
clone_size: -
cdr3_aa: CASSLVGSGADLAKNIQYF
cdr3_nt: TGTGCCAGCAGCTTAGTGGGGAGCGGGGCAGATCTAGCCAAAAACATTCAGTACTTC

d_call: TRBD1
v_call: TRBV18
j_call: TRBJ1-3
cdr3_length: 16
clone_size: -
cdr3_aa: CASSPEDRGLLGTIYF
cdr3_nt: TGTGCCAGCTCACCAGAAGACAGGGGGCTGTTGGGCACCATATATTTT

d_call: TRBD1
v_call: TRBV6-1
j_call: TRBJ2-7
cdr3_length: 14
clone_size: once
cdr3_aa: CASRTGGASYEQYF
cdr3_nt: TGTGCCAGCAGGACAGGGGGGGCTAGTTACGAGCAGTACTTC

d_call: -
v_call: TRBV7-9
j_call: TRBJ2-2
cdr3_length: 15
clone_size: -
cdr3_aa: CASSLLGGYTGELFF
cdr3_nt: TGTGCCAGCAGCTTACTAGGAGGTTACACCGGGGAGCTGTTTTTT

d_call: -
v_call: TRBV19
j_call: TRBJ2-7
cdr3_length: 15
clone_size: -
cdr3_aa: CASSMAGSAMNEQYF
cdr3_nt: TGTGCCAGTAGTATGGCCGGGTCGGCGATGAACGAGCAGTACTTC

d_call: TRBD2
v_call: TRBV7-6
j_call: TRBJ2-2
cdr3_length: 16
clone_size: -
cdr3_aa: CAIPGGGSSDTGELFF
cdr3_nt: TGTGCCATCCCCGGAGGCGGGAGCAGTGACACCGGGGAGCTGTTTTTT

d_call: TRBD2
v_call: TRBV5-4
j_call: TRBJ2-3
cdr3_length: 15
clone_size: -
cdr3_aa: CASSTLGRESDTQYF
cdr3_nt: TGTGCCAGCAGCACCCTAGGGCGGGAGTCAGATACGCAGTATTTT

d_call: -
v_call: TRBV5-5
j_call: TRBJ2-2
cdr3_length: 19
clone_size: -
cdr3_aa: CASSLGGGTPGRGTGELFF
cdr3_nt: TGTGCCAGCAGCTTGGGGGGAGGGACACCCGGCCGGGGCACCGGGGAGCTGTTTTTT

d_call: TRBD1
v_call: TRBV15
j_call: TRBJ2-3
cdr3_length: 15
clone_size: once
cdr3_aa: CATSRGTGGPDTQYF
cdr3_nt: TGTGCCACCAGCAGAGGCACAGGGGGCCCAGATACGCAGTATTTT

d_call: TRBD2
v_call: TRBV5-1
j_call: TRBJ2-1
cdr3_length: 16
clone_size: -
cdr3_aa: CASSFGRTSGGDEQFF
cdr3_nt: TGCGCCAGCAGCTTTGGTAGGACTAGCGGGGGCGATGAGCAGTTCTTC

d_call: -
v_call: TRBV7-3
j_call: TRBJ2-1
cdr3_length: 15
clone_size: -
cdr3_aa: CASSLQGADKAKLFF
cdr3_nt: TGTGCCAGCAGCTTACAAGGGGCAGACAAAGCGAAGCTGTTCTTC

d_call: TRBD1
v_call: TRBV28
j_call: TRBJ1-3
cdr3_length: 16
clone_size: once
cdr3_aa: CASRPGGAGSGNTIYF
cdr3_nt: TGTGCCAGCAGGCCAGGGGGCGCCGGCTCTGGAAACACCATATATTTT

d_call: -
v_call: TRBV5-1
j_call: TRBJ1-5
cdr3_length: 14
clone_size: -
cdr3_aa: CASSTGLPGQPQHF
cdr3_nt: TGCGCCAGCAGTACGGGACTCCCGGGGCAGCCCCAGCATTTT

d_call: TRBD2
v_call: TRBV7-6
j_call: TRBJ2-1
cdr3_length: 16
clone_size: -
cdr3_aa: CASSLHPAGESNEQFF
cdr3_nt: TGTGCCAGCAGCTTACATCCAGCGGGAGAGTCGAATGAGCAGTTCTTC

d_call: -
v_call: TRBV5-1
j_call: TRBJ2-1
cdr3_length: 15
clone_size: -
cdr3_aa: CASSPASNSGNEQFF
cdr3_nt: TGCGCCAGCAGCCCTGCATCGAACTCCGGGAATGAGCAGTTCTTC

d_call: TRBD1
v_call: TRBV29-1
j_call: TRBJ2-4
cdr3_length: 14
clone_size: -
cdr3_aa: CSVTRQGLANIQYF
cdr3_nt: TGCAGCGTCACCCGACAGGGGTTGGCTAACATTCAGTACTTC

d_call: TRBD1
v_call: TRBV28
j_call: TRBJ1-1
cdr3_length: 15
clone_size: -
cdr3_aa: CASSWGTGGLREAFF
cdr3_nt: TGTGCCAGCAGTTGGGGGACAGGGGGCCTCCGGGAAGCTTTCTTT

d_call: TRBD1
v_call: TRBV4-1
j_call: TRBJ2-5
cdr3_length: 16
clone_size: -
cdr3_aa: CASSQWDRGRGETQYF
cdr3_nt: TGCGCCAGCAGCCAATGGGACAGGGGGCGCGGGGAGACCCAGTACTTC

d_call: -
v_call: TRBV19
j_call: TRBJ2-2
cdr3_length: 13
clone_size: -
cdr3_aa: CASSSGNTGELFF
cdr3_nt: TGTGCCAGTAGTAGCGGGAACACCGGGGAGCTGTTTTTT

d_call: TRBD1
v_call: TRBV19
j_call: TRBJ1-6
cdr3_length: 16
clone_size: -
cdr3_aa: CASRSLLGGRDSPLHF
cdr3_nt: TGTGCCAGTAGATCCCTCTTAGGGGGCCGGGATTCACCCCTCCACTTT

d_call: TRBD2
v_call: TRBV7-2
j_call: TRBJ2-3
cdr3_length: 18
clone_size: once
cdr3_aa: CASSLITSGSGLGDTQYF
cdr3_nt: TGTGCCAGCAGCTTAATCACTAGCGGGAGTGGGCTAGGAGATACGCAGTATTTT

d_call: TRBD1
v_call: TRBV5-1
j_call: TRBJ2-2
cdr3_length: 16
clone_size: -
cdr3_aa: CASSRSGTGKTGELFF
cdr3_nt: TGCGCCAGCAGCCGATCCGGGACAGGGAAAACCGGGGAGCTGTTTTTT

d_call: -
v_call: TRBV7-2
j_call: TRBJ1-1
cdr3_length: 13
clone_size: few
cdr3_aa: CASSLRGNTEAFF
cdr3_nt: TGTGCCAGCAGCCTTAGGGGGAACACTGAAGCTTTCTTT

d_call: TRBD2
v_call: TRBV13
j_call: TRBJ2-1
cdr3_length: 18
clone_size: once
cdr3_aa: CASSLADKAGGPRDEQFF
cdr3_nt: TGTGCCAGCAGCTTAGCGGACAAAGCGGGAGGGCCTCGGGATGAGCAGTTCTTC

d_call: TRBD1
v_call: TRBV30
j_call: TRBJ1-5
cdr3_length: 16
clone_size: few
cdr3_aa: CAWSDHRQGGNQPQHF
cdr3_nt: TGTGCCTGGAGTGACCACAGACAGGGTGGCAATCAGCCCCAGCATTTT

d_call: TRBD1
v_call: TRBV11-2
j_call: TRBJ1-1
cdr3_length: 15
clone_size: -
cdr3_aa: CASILNDRGGTEAFF
cdr3_nt: TGTGCCAGCATCCTGAATGACAGGGGAGGAACTGAAGCTTTCTTT

d_call: -
v_call: TRBV10-3
j_call: TRBJ2-3
cdr3_length: 15
clone_size: -
cdr3_aa: CAISERQAAYDTQYF
cdr3_nt: TGTGCCATCAGTGAGAGACAGGCCGCGTATGATACGCAGTATTTT

d_call: TRBD1
v_call: TRBV27
j_call: TRBJ1-1
cdr3_length: 15
clone_size: -
cdr3_aa: CASSGTGRLNTEAFF
cdr3_nt: TGTGCCAGCAGTGGGACAGGACGACTGAACACTGAAGCTTTCTTT

d_call: TRBD1
v_call: TRBV4-3
j_call: TRBJ1-2
cdr3_length: 14
clone_size: -
cdr3_aa: CASSHVGTGSGYTF
cdr3_nt: TGCGCCAGCAGCCATGTCGGGACAGGGAGCGGCTACACCTTC

d_call: TRBD1
v_call: TRBV7-2
j_call: TRBJ2-1
cdr3_length: 15
clone_size: few
cdr3_aa: CASSLRDSSYNEQFF
cdr3_nt: TGTGCCAGCAGCCTCCGGGACAGCTCCTACAATGAGCAGTTCTTC